This T cell receptor (beta chain) derives from a study of blood T cell repertoires in COVID-19. As for the study in general: The origin of the acute and convalescent COVID-19 samples was the United States, Italy and Spain.

This clone was recorded only once. The CDR3 loop spans 14 amino acids. Germline V gene sequence: CDR1 LGHDT, CDR2 YNNKEL (reference sequence). Trimming cost V 6 bases and J 7 bases; bases outside gene matches: 8. Authors' methods: The authors estimated nucleated cell counts from reference gene primer amplification. Clones were read by immunoSEQ multiplex PCR, and TCRdb kept only the in-frame ones, dropping some. D and trimming were read from the DNA, whereas the V and J calls and clone size are those reported in that table. The sample lists some 240,000 clones, around 87% occurring once. Sequenced: peripheral blood. The chain uses TRBV3-1 (or the pseudogene TRBV3-2) and TRBJ2-4; 8 bases agree with TRBD2. The clonotype originates from a man between 60 and 70 years old who had recovered from COVID-19. This chain's CDR3 is CASSRAGGNNIQYF. DNA for the CDR3: TGTGCCAGCAGTCGGGCGGGGGGCAATAACATTCAGTACTTC.